The rows below give T cell receptor beta chains drawn from one sample of a study of cytomegalovirus exposure and HLA in healthy donors. Produced via immunoSEQ multiplex PCR; TCRdb's table is partial and in-frame only. The sample holds tens of thousands of clones. The sequencing input was PBMCs. Source of these receptors: a man aged 25 to 40 in good health and CMV-seropositive. Each CDR3 is given with its conserved first and last residue. Fields, in order: D gene, J gene, V gene, CDR3 protein, CDR3 DNA. D genes are given only for firm matches.

d_gene: -; j_gene: TRBJ2-5; v_gene: TRBV7-2; CDR3aa: CASSLSQGRETQYF; CDR3nt: TGTGCCAGCAGCTTATCGCAGGGTAGAGAGACCCAGTACTTC
d_gene: -; j_gene: TRBJ2-1; v_gene: TRBV27; CDR3aa: CASSTSSYNEQFF; CDR3nt: TGTGCCAGCAGTACCAGCTCCTACAATGAGCAGTTCTTC
d_gene: TRBD1; j_gene: TRBJ2-7; v_gene: TRBV6-5; CDR3aa: CASSYLRQGAGEQYF; CDR3nt: TGTGCCAGCAGTTACCTCCGGCAGGGGGCGGGGGAGCAGTACTTC
d_gene: -; j_gene: TRBJ2-3; v_gene: TRBV11-2; CDR3aa: CASSLAGSTDTQYF; CDR3nt: TGTGCCAGCAGCTTAGCGGGAAGCACAGATACGCAGTATTTT
d_gene: TRBD2; j_gene: TRBJ2-2; v_gene: TRBV6-5; CDR3aa: CASIPGTRTTGELFF; CDR3nt: TGTGCCAGCATTCCCGGGACTAGAACCACCGGGGAGCTGTTTTTT
d_gene: TRBD2; j_gene: TRBJ2-2; v_gene: TRBV5-1; CDR3aa: CASSFPAGVGNTGELFF; CDR3nt: TGCGCCAGCAGCTTTCCAGCGGGAGTTGGGAACACCGGGGAGCTGTTTTTT
d_gene: TRBD2; j_gene: TRBJ2-1; v_gene: TRBV5-8; CDR3aa: CASSLGTSGDNEQFF; CDR3nt: TGTGCCAGCAGCTTAGGGACTAGCGGGGACAATGAGCAGTTCTTC
d_gene: TRBD2; j_gene: TRBJ2-2; v_gene: TRBV9; CDR3aa: CASTAGGVNTGELFF; CDR3nt: TGTGCCAGCACCGCGGGGGGGGTGAACACCGGGGAGCTGTTTTTT
d_gene: -; j_gene: TRBJ1-1; v_gene: TRBV5-1; CDR3aa: CASSLIRGDTEAFF; CDR3nt: TGCGCCAGCAGCTTAATCAGGGGAGACACTGAAGCTTTCTTT
d_gene: TRBD1; j_gene: TRBJ1-2; v_gene: TRBV2; CDR3aa: CASTRQGANYGYTF; CDR3nt: TGTGCCAGCACCCGACAGGGGGCTAACTATGGCTACACCTTC
d_gene: TRBD2; j_gene: TRBJ2-5; v_gene: TRBV6-1; CDR3aa: CASSGQLAGDHWAQYF; CDR3nt: TGTGCCAGCAGTGGACAACTAGCGGGGGACCACTGGGCCCAGTACTTC
d_gene: -; j_gene: TRBJ1-3; v_gene: TRBV15; CDR3aa: CATGRFGQSGNTIYF; CDR3nt: TGTGCCACAGGAAGGTTCGGACAGTCTGGAAACACCATATATTTT
d_gene: TRBD2; j_gene: TRBJ2-7; v_gene: TRBV10-3; CDR3aa: CAISGATSSGGSYYEQYF; CDR3nt: TGTGCCATCAGTGGGGCAACCTCTAGCGGGGGATCCTATTACGAGCAGTACTTC
d_gene: -; j_gene: TRBJ2-6; v_gene: TRBV6-1; CDR3aa: CASSEVATEETGANVLTF; CDR3nt: TGTGCCAGCAGTGAAGTGGCGACAGAGGAGACTGGGGCCAACGTCCTGACTTTC
d_gene: -; j_gene: TRBJ2-7; v_gene: TRBV7-9; CDR3aa: CASSLAAGYEQYF; CDR3nt: TGTGCCAGCAGCTTAGCGGCGGGGTACGAGCAGTACTTC
d_gene: -; j_gene: TRBJ2-6; v_gene: TRBV6-4; CDR3aa: CASQDSSGANVLTF; CDR3nt: TGTGCCAGCCAAGACAGCTCTGGGGCCAACGTCCTGACTTTC
d_gene: -; j_gene: TRBJ2-7; v_gene: TRBV12-5; CDR3aa: CASGLVLGQQYEQYF; CDR3nt: TGTGCTAGTGGTTTGGTACTAGGACAGCAATACGAGCAGTACTTC
d_gene: TRBD2; j_gene: TRBJ2-1; v_gene: TRBV7-6; CDR3aa: CASSHALGRTSGDNEQFF; CDR3nt: TGTGCCAGCAGCCACGCCCTCGGCAGGACTAGCGGAGACAATGAGCAGTTCTTC
d_gene: -; j_gene: TRBJ2-3; v_gene: TRBV6-5; CDR3aa: CASSYSLSTDTQYF; CDR3nt: TGTGCCAGCAGTTACTCGCTATCCACAGATACGCAGTATTTT